Presented here are 10 T cell receptor beta chains from one specimen sequenced in a study of T cells in Graves' hyperthyroidism and ophthalmopathy. Amplification of TCR beta CDR3 regions was performed using RNA transcripts as template. The HTBI primer set served for first-round RT-PCR of the TCR CDR3. TCRdb redid the calling of the multiplex PCR reads with MiXCR, one entry per CDR3 protein. The sample shows some 760,000 distinct CDR3 sequences, 14% of them seen only once. What was sequenced was blood. These receptors all stem from a woman in her late teens or twenties with Graves' hyperthyroidism.

This clonotype was detected only a few times. This chain joins TRBV29-1 and TRBJ2-7, with D unresolved. V was trimmed by 4 bases and J by 2 bases, leaving 15 bases between them. This CDR3 spans 14 amino acids. Germline-derived CDR1 and CDR2 are SQVTM and ANQGSEA. CDR3 region: CSVGGLDSAYEQYF. CDR3 coding DNA: TGCAGCGTTGGGGGTCTTGACTCGGCCTACGAGCAGTACTTC.

This clonotype showed up just a few times. The rearrangement joins TRBV7-3 to TRBJ2-5; TRBD2 matches 9 bases. This CDR3 spans 15 amino acids. The V gene's germline CDR1 is SGHTA and CDR2 FQGTGA. V dropped 5 bases and J dropped 6; count of bases not matched to a gene: 10. The CDR3 DNA reads TGTGCCAGCAGCCCATATAGCGGGAGTGCAAAGACCCAGTACTTC. It translates to CASSPYSGSAKTQYF. Full variable domain (rest looked up from reference TRBV7-3 and TRBJ2-5): GAGVSQTPSNKVTEKGKYVELRCDPISGHTALYWYRQSLGQGPEFLIYFQGTGAADDSGLPNDRFFAVRPEGSVSTLKIQRTERGDSAVYLCASSPYSGSAKTQYFGPGTRLLVL.

A few counts support this clonotype. The chain employs TRBV19 and TRBJ2-3; TRBD1 might be the D (5 bases). This CDR3 region has 14 residues. The V end was cut by 4 bases, the J end by 0 bases, with 8 bases between. Germline V gene sequence: CDR1 LNHDA, CDR2 SQIVND (reference sequence). The CDR3 sequence is CASSNGASTDTQYF. The DNA of the CDR3 is TGTGCCAGTAGTAATGGGGCGAGCACAGATACGCAGTATTTT.

This clonotype came up many times. The rearrangement links TRBV12-5 to TRBJ1-1; maybe TRBD1 (6 bases). CDR1 and CDR2 (germline): LGHNT, FRNRAP. V was clipped by 0 bases and J by 1 base, with 21 bases between them. The CDR3 contains 19 residues. The CDR3 DNA reads TGTGCTAGTGGTTTGGTAGCGGTGGGCGGAGGGGGAAAGAACACTGAAGCTTTCTTT. It is translated as CASGLVAVGGGGKNTEAFF.

The V and J genes are TRBV19 and TRBJ2-3; D ambiguous. Per germline, CDR1 LNHDA and CDR2 SQIVND (reference sequence). There are 14 residues in the CDR3. Trimming took 6 bases from V and 0 from J, leaving 10 bases between them. In nucleotides, the CDR3 is TGTGCCAGTAGATCGTTGGATAGCACAGATACGCAGTATTTT. Its translation is CASRSLDSTDTQYF.

This clonotype was seen only a few times. This chain connects TRBV19 to TRBJ1-4, with 8 nucleotides matching TRBD1. Germline V gene data show CDR1 as LNHDA and CDR2 as SQIVND (reference sequence). Trimming cost V 6 bases and J 8 bases; bases outside gene matches: 14. The length of the CDR3 is 16 residues. This CDR3 reads CASRRRPGQGREKLFF. DNA of the CDR3: TGTGCCAGTAGGAGGAGGCCCGGACAGGGACGCGAAAAACTGTTTTTT. The entire variable domain, with the rest obtained from reference TRBV19 and TRBJ1-4, is as follows: DGGITQSPKYLFRKEGQNVTLSCEQNLNHDAMYWYRQDPGQGLRLIYYSQIVNDFQKGDIAEGYSVSREKKESFPLTVTSAQKNPTAFYLCASRRRPGQGREKLFFGSGTQLSVL.

This clonotype turned up a few times. V is TRBV30 and J is TRBJ2-7, with 10 bases lining up with TRBD2. The germline gives CDR1 GTSNPN, CDR2 SVGIG (reference sequence). This CDR3 is built from 15 residues. Trimming cost V 4 bases and J 0 bases; bases outside gene matches: 6. Written as DNA, the CDR3 is TGTGCCTGGATCCCCCGACTAGCGGGCTCCTACGAGCAGTACTTC. Translating gives CAWIPRLAGSYEQYF.

This clonotype was seen a few times. The V gene is TRBV20-1, the J gene TRBJ1-5, with 10 bases aligning to TRBD1. Germline V gene data show CDR1 as DFQATT and CDR2 as SNEGSKA (reference sequence). The CDR3 is 14 amino acids. J gave up 7 bases and V 4 bases, and 7 bases lay outside the gene matches. The CDR3, as DNA: TGCAGTGCTACCCTAGGACAGGGGGAACAGCCCCAGCATTTT. Translated, it gives CSATLGQGEQPQHF.

This clonotype was seen a few times. The chain combines TRBV20-1 with TRBJ2-3; perhaps D is TRBD1 or TRBD2 (6 bases each). In germline, CDR1 is DFQATT, CDR2 SNEGSKA (reference sequence). The CDR3 length is 13 residues. Trimming took off 0 bases at V and 4 bases at J, with 8 bases between the two ends. The CDR3 sequence: CSAREGGADTQYF. Here the CDR3 DNA reads TGCAGTGCTAGAGAGGGGGGCGCAGATACGCAGTATTTT.

This clonotype appeared a few times. This chain uses TRBV7-9 with TRBJ1-1; 7 nucleotides agree with TRBD1. After removal of 2 bases from V and 1 base from J, the junction contained 10 bases not matched to a gene. The CDR3 covers 17 residues. Germline CDR1 SEHNR, CDR2 FQNEAQ (reference sequence). CDR3 loop: CASSLFRERTGNTEAFF. The CDR3 DNA is TGTGCCAGCAGCTTATTTAGAGAGAGGACAGGGAACACTGAAGCTTTCTTT. The full variable domain, rest sourced from reference TRBV7-9 and TRBJ1-1, is DTGVSQNPRHKITKRGQNVTFRCDPISEHNRLYWYRQTLGQGPEFLTYFQNEAQLEKSRLLSDRFSAERPKGSFSTLEIQRTEQGDSAMYLCASSLFRERTGNTEAFFGQGTRLTVV.